These 8 T cell receptor beta chains came from one sample sequenced in a study of monozygotic twins with cystic fibrosis. TCRdb's table, derived via immunoSEQ multiplex PCR, lists solely in-frame clones and lacks some. This table holds under 20,000 clones, approximately 97% found once. Sample: blood. These TCRs come from a woman younger than 45 with cystic fibrosis.

The chain couples TRBV4-1 to TRBJ2-5; 9 bases map to TRBD2. The V segment lost 0 bases and the J segment 5 bases; nucleotides outside the gene matches: 10. CDR3 length equals 17 residues. Per the germline V gene, CDR1 is MGHRA and CDR2 is YSYEKL. The CDR3 coding sequence is TGCGCCAGCAGCCAAGAGGTTTGGCGGGGGGGCGGGGAGACCCAGTACTTC. Its translation: CASSQEVWRGGGETQYF.

The rearrangement links TRBV7-2 to TRBJ2-7; D is uncertain. Trimming removed 5 bases from V and 5 bases from J, with 19 bases in between. The CDR3 loop spans 15 amino acids. The germline V gene has CDR1 SGHTA and CDR2 FQGNSA. As DNA, the CDR3 is TGTGCCAGCAGCCTAAAGATCTTGGGTGCAGACGAGCAGTACTTC. Translation: CASSLKILGADEQYF.

The chain uses TRBV4-1 and TRBJ2-7; D unresolved. V dropped 0 bases and J dropped 3 bases, with 6 bases sitting between them. The CDR3 totals 13 residues. Per germline, CDR1 MGHRA and CDR2 YSYEKL. The CDR3 protein is CASSQEEGYEQYF. CDR3 bases: TGCGCCAGCAGCCAAGAAGAAGGCTACGAGCAGTACTTC.

This clone is a singleton in its sample. The gene calls are TRBV20-1 and TRBJ2-7; a possible D gene is TRBD1 (5 bases). The CDR3 sequence is 11 residues long. Germline V gives CDR1 DFQATT, CDR2 SNEGSKA (reference sequence). Trimming removed 0 bases from V and 10 bases from J, with 10 bases in between. The CDR3 loop is CSARDVWGQYF. DNA of the CDR3: TGCAGTGCTAGAGATGTATGGGGCCAGTACTTC.

In this sample, this clone turned up once. The chain employs TRBV7-8 and TRBJ2-6; 13 nucleotides align to TRBD2. From germline, CDR1 is SGHVS and CDR2 FQNEAQ. This CDR3 is built from 19 residues. Trimming cost V 5 bases and J 0 bases; bases outside gene matches: 7. CDR3: CASSVRLAGGSSGANVLTF. The CDR3 DNA reads as TGTGCCAGCAGCGTCCGACTAGCGGGGGGCAGCTCTGGGGCCAACGTCCTGACTTTC.

V is TRBV4-2 and J is TRBJ2-2; either TRBD1 or TRBD2 may supply D (5 bases each). This CDR3 comprises 15 residues. V was cut by 6 bases and J by 3 bases, with 14 bases left in between. The V gene's germline CDR1 is LGHNA and CDR2 YNFKEQ. The CDR3 here is CASRRGETDTGELFF. The CDR3 nucleotides read TGTGCCAGCAGGAGGGGTGAAACGGACACCGGGGAGCTGTTTTTT.

The chain links TRBV6-4 to TRBJ2-7, with D perhaps TRBD2 (6 bases). CDR1 is MRHNA and CDR2 is SNTAGT in the germline V gene. The length of the CDR3 is 13 residues. V was shortened by 6 bases and J by 5 bases, with 14 bases between the two germline ends. The DNA for the CDR3 is TGTGCCAGCAGGTTGGAGGGGATCAACGAGCAGTACTTC. Its translation: CASRLEGINEQYF.

The chain combines TRBV6-1 with TRBJ2-2; no clear D. V shed 8 bases and J shed 3 bases, with 10 bases lying between them. From germline, CDR1 is MNHNS and CDR2 SASEGT. The CDR3 covers 13 residues. CDR3 DNA: TGTGCCAGCCTATGGTCCGACACCGGGGAGCTGTTTTTT. It yields the protein CASLWSDTGELFF.